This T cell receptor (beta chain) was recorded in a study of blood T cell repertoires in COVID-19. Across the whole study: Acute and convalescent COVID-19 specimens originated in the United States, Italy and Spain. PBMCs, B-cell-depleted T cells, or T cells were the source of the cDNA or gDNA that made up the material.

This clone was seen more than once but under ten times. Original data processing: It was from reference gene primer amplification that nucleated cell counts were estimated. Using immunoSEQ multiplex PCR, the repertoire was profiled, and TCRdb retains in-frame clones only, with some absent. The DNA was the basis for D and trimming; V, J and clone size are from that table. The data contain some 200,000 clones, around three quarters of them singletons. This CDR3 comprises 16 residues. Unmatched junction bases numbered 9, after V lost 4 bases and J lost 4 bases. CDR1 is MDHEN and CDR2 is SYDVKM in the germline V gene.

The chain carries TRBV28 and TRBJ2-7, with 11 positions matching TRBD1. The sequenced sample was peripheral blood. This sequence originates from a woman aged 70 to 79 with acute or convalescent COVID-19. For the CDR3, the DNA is TGTGCCAGCAGTTCCTTCACCGGGACAGGGGGTTACGAGCAGTACTTC. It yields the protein CASSSFTGTGGYEQYF.